Listed below are T cell receptor beta chains from one sample, sequenced in a study of T-cell memory formation after mild COVID-19. TCRdb itself ran the 5' RACE reads through MiXCR, one entry per CDR3 protein. The sample lists 250,000 to 300,000 distinct CDR3 sequences, about 17% occurring once. The specimen sequenced was PBMCs or a T cell subset sorted from them (not recorded which). The receptors were sampled from a man in his late teens or twenties who had mild COVID-19 (a few samples of this study predate the infection). Cell type and time point are not known. The CDR3 runs from the conserved cysteine through the conserved F or W. Clone size, where shown, is once, few, many, or a class for clones that have expanded.

J gene,V gene,clone size,CDR3 protein
TRBJ1-5,TRBV27,NA,CASGTGSNQPQHF
TRBJ2-3,TRBV6-5,few,CASIGAGPDTQYF
TRBJ2-3,TRBV4-1,NA,CASSLITGSQGDTQYF
TRBJ2-3,TRBV10-3,few,CAISKLGSTDTQYF
TRBJ2-7,TRBV27,few,CASSSLGTVTYEQYF
TRBJ1-1,TRBV7-2,NA,CASSFGAYTEAFF
TRBJ2-1,TRBV6-2/TRBV6-3,NA,CASSLRDRGLFVYNEQFF
TRBJ1-5,TRBV11-3,few,CASSHIRVAIQPQHF
TRBJ1-1,TRBV5-1,NA,CASNDQGGHTEAFF
TRBJ2-7,TRBV7-2,few,CASSLSGGGIHEQYF
TRBJ2-3,TRBV20-1,NA,CSPGAGRTDTQYF
TRBJ2-7,TRBV15,few,CATRDGGYEQYF
TRBJ2-1,TRBV7-3,NA,CASSRGQGFYNEQFF
TRBJ2-2,TRBV7-2,few,CASSWAGYGNTGELFF
TRBJ2-7,TRBV27,NA,CASSETGFYEQYF
TRBJ2-3,TRBV20-1,NA,CSARAGPRDTQYF
TRBJ2-5,TRBV5-4,few,CASSLGGFGGRSQETQYF
TRBJ2-5,TRBV11-3,NA,CASSLLLGPQYF
TRBJ2-3,TRBV6-5,NA,CASSHSGLLSTDTQYF
TRBJ2-1,TRBV7-2,NA,CASSLHRGRLFNEQFF
TRBJ1-4,TRBV14,NA,CASSDRGPVKLFF
TRBJ1-5,TRBV7-9,few,CASSGPRGRGNQPQHF
TRBJ2-2,TRBV7-3,few,CASSAYRGPDTGELFF
TRBJ2-3,TRBV5-1,NA,CASSLTPSTDTQYF
TRBJ1-1,TRBV12-3/TRBV12-4,NA,CASSPSLYGNTEAFF
TRBJ2-1,TRBV4-1,NA,CASSQVGAGREQFF
TRBJ2-3,TRBV7-8,many,CASSQVRVRDTDTQYF
TRBJ2-2,TRBV9,few,CASSVETAGNTGELFF
TRBJ2-7,TRBV4-1,few,CASSQQGSYEQYF
TRBJ2-7,TRBV20-1,few,CSARETDGTYEQYF
TRBJ2-7,TRBV13,once,CASSPSGIYEQYF
TRBJ2-3,TRBV11-3,few,CASSLRGASTDTQYF
TRBJ1-2,TRBV4-1,NA,CASSQDPGANYGYTF
TRBJ2-2,TRBV2,few,CASSGIRGTGELFF
TRBJ2-1,TRBV4-2,few,CASSHNLVAGGGEQFF
TRBJ1-1,TRBV7-8,few,CASSFISNTEAFF
TRBJ1-6,TRBV12-3/TRBV12-4,NA,CASSPGTRSLLHF
TRBJ1-6,TRBV18,few,CASSPAGPYNSPLHF
TRBJ2-1,TRBV4-2,many,CASSQETSGNEQFF
TRBJ1-1,TRBV9,many,CASSVGGRGVREAFF
TRBJ2-3,TRBV5-1,NA,CASSLVRGSSTDTQYF
TRBJ2-5,TRBV7-2,few,CASSSRDARGIYQETQYF
TRBJ2-7,TRBV20-1,few,CSASLRGREYEQYF
TRBJ2-1,TRBV7-9,many,CASSPRSSYNEQFF
TRBJ1-2,TRBV12-3/TRBV12-4,few,CASSFGEDYGYTF
TRBJ2-3,TRBV12-2,few,CASRLGGFKAQYF
TRBJ2-6,TRBV20-1,NA,CSARARGDIRNSGANVLTF
TRBJ2-5,TRBV4-2,many,CASSSGLAGGQETQYF